These 24 T cell receptor beta chains share one sample of origin, sequenced in a study of T cell responses to AZD1222 COVID-19 vaccine. TCRdb's table, derived via immunoSEQ multiplex PCR, lists solely in-frame clones and lacks some. The top ten hold 1.3% of the sample, which has 70,000 to 85,000 clones, 80% to 90% seen once. This sample comprised peripheral blood, obtained 28 days after the second AZD1222 dose. Receptors originate from an adult who received the AZD1222 COVID-19 vaccine.

This clone was seen a single time. The V and J genes are TRBV28 and TRBJ2-3; D is possibly TRBD1 or TRBD2 (5 bases each). The CDR3 length is 14 residues. The germline CDR1 and CDR2 sequences are MDHEN and SYDVKM. Deletions cut 6 bases from V and 4 bases from J, with 14 bases between. CDR3 sequence reads: CASRVPGRADTQYF. The CDR3 bases are TGTGCCAGCAGGGTCCCAGGGCGGGCAGATACGCAGTATTTT.

This chain connects TRBV18 to TRBJ2-1; D remains ambiguous. Trimming pared 3 bases from V and 5 bases from J, leaving 8 bases between. This CDR3 comprises 13 residues. The germline V gene encodes CDR1 KGHSH and CDR2 LQKENI. The CDR3 coding sequence is TGTGCCAGCTCACCTTTAATTAACAATGAGCAGTTCTTC. Protein product: CASSPLINNEQFF.

The chain links TRBV19 to TRBJ1-5; D possibly corresponds to TRBD1 (6 bases). Trimming removed 3 bases at V and 0 bases at J, with 12 bases between. This CDR3 region has 16 residues. From germline, CDR1 is LNHDA and CDR2 SQIVND (reference sequence). The CDR3 loop reads CASSMGGGYSNQPQHF. In nucleotides, the CDR3 is TGTGCCAGTAGTATGGGAGGGGGGTATAGCAATCAGCCCCAGCATTTT. Combining the CDR3 with reference TRBV19 and TRBJ1-5 gives the whole variable domain DGGITQSPKYLFRKEGQNVTLSCEQNLNHDAMYWYRQDPGQGLRLIYYSQIVNDFQKGDIAEGYSVSREKKESFPLTVTSAQKNPTAFYLCASSMGGGYSNQPQHFGDGTRLSIL.

CDR3 protein: CASSQGGNWEKLFF. The CDR3 DNA reads TGCGCCAGCAGCCAAGGGGGGAATTGGGAAAAACTGTTTTTT. The gene calls are TRBV4-1 and TRBJ1-4; a possible D gene is TRBD1 (5 bases). The CDR3 is made up of 14 amino acids. With 1 base removed from V and 8 bases from J, the gap between germline ends came to 11 bases. Germline assignment: CDR1 MGHRA and CDR2 YSYEKL.

This sequence joins TRBV6-5 and TRBJ1-1; D remains ambiguous. Germline CDR1 MNHEY, CDR2 SVGAGI. CDR3 size: 13 residues. Trimming stripped 0 bases from V and 1 base from J, with 3 bases between. CDR3 region: CASSYSRNTEAFF. In nucleotides, the CDR3 is TGTGCCAGCAGTTACTCTCGGAACACTGAAGCTTTCTTT.

The chain is built from TRBV29-1 and TRBJ2-5; weak D call: TRBD1 (5 bases). This CDR3 has 14 residues. Trimming shortened V by 7 bases and J by 2 bases, and 17 bases separated the two germline ends. Germline assignment: CDR1 SQVTM and CDR2 ANQGSEA. CDR3 bases: TGCAGCGCCTGGCCTACAGGACGTCAAGAGACCCAGTACTTC. This codes for CSAWPTGRQETQYF.

The rearrangement links TRBV7-9 to TRBJ2-5; tentatively, D is TRBD2 (7 bases). This CDR3 is 14 amino acids long. Trimming removed 6 bases from V and 5 bases from J, with 16 bases in between. Germline-derived CDR1 and CDR2 are SEHNR and FQNEAQ (reference sequence). The CDR3 loop reads CASSQTGGGETQYF. CDR3 nucleotide sequence: TGTGCCAGCAGTCAGACTGGCGGGGGCGAGACCCAGTACTTC. The whole variable domain, remainder taken from reference TRBV7-9 and TRBJ2-5, is DTGVSQNPRHKITKRGQNVTFRCDPISEHNRLYWYRQTLGQGPEFLTYFQNEAQLEKSRLLSDRFSAERPKGSFSTLEIQRTEQGDSAMYLCASSQTGGGETQYFGPGTRLLVL.

This clone was seen once. The rearrangement links TRBV13 to TRBJ2-5, with D perhaps assigned TRBD1 or TRBD2 (6 bases each). V was shortened by 0 bases and J by 5 bases, with 22 bases between the two germline ends. Germline V CDR1 and CDR2: PRHDT, FYEKMQ (reference sequence). The CDR3 sequence is 18 residues long. The DNA for the CDR3 is TGTGCCAGCAGCTTAGGTGGGGTTAGGGGGGACCCTGGGGAGACCCAGTACTTC. This gives the protein CASSLGGVRGDPGETQYF.

The chain recombines TRBV7-2 with TRBJ2-1, with TRBD2 matching over 7 bases. The CDR3 covers 16 residues. Germline loops: CDR1 SGHTA, CDR2 FQGNSA. Unmatched junction bases numbered 10, after V lost 5 bases and J lost 3 bases. The CDR3 sequence is CASSRGTASGYNEQFF. In nucleotides, the CDR3 is TGTGCCAGCAGCCGCGGCACGGCTAGCGGCTACAATGAGCAGTTCTTC.

The chain employs TRBV19 and TRBJ1-2, with D tentatively TRBD1 (6 bases). There are 16 residues in the CDR3. V was shortened by 5 bases and J by 3 bases, with 19 bases between the two germline ends. The germline V gene has CDR1 LNHDA and CDR2 SQIVND (reference sequence). The chain's CDR3 is CASSQRTGKYDYGYTF. The DNA of the CDR3 is TGTGCCAGTAGTCAGCGAACAGGGAAGTACGACTATGGCTACACCTTC.

The rearrangement links TRBV6-2 or TRBV6-3 to TRBJ2-7; D gene uncertain. This CDR3 spans 11 amino acids. The germline V gene has CDR1 MNHEY and CDR2 SVGEGT. Trimming stripped 2 bases from V and 4 bases from J, with 3 bases between. The CDR3 protein is CASSYRYEQYF. Here the CDR3 DNA reads TGTGCCAGCAGTTACAGATACGAGCAGTACTTC.

V gene TRBV7-9 combines with J gene TRBJ2-3; D remains ambiguous. Trimming shortened V by 5 bases and J by 1 base, and 13 bases separated the two germline ends. From germline, CDR1 is SEHNR and CDR2 FQNEAQ (reference sequence). The CDR3 consists of 15 residues. This CDR3 is CASSHNFAGTDTQYF. The CDR3 nucleotides read TGTGCCAGCAGCCATAACTTCGCAGGCACAGATACGCAGTATTTT.

The rearrangement joins TRBV6-5 to TRBJ1-6, with D possibly being TRBD1 (5 bases). Germline CDR1 reads MNHEY; CDR2 reads SVGAGI. This CDR3 region has 14 residues. Trimming removed 3 bases at V and 5 bases at J, with 8 bases between. CDR3 amino acids: CASSYRQNNSPLHF. For the CDR3, the DNA is TGTGCCAGCAGTTATAGACAGAATAATTCACCCCTCCACTTT.

This chain joins TRBV6-5 and TRBJ1-2, with 9 bases aligning to TRBD1. V gave up 5 bases and J gave up 2 bases; unmatched junction bases: 3. From germline, CDR1 is MNHEY and CDR2 SVGAGI. The CDR3 runs 14 residues. The CDR3 region is CASSRQGENYGYTF. CDR3 DNA sequence: TGTGCCAGCAGTAGACAGGGGGAGAACTATGGCTACACCTTC.

V usage is TRBV19 and J usage is TRBJ1-5, with 7 bases lining up with TRBD1. The CDR3 sequence is 14 residues long. The trim removed 3 bases at V and 7 bases at J, leaving 6 bases unmatched. CDR1 is LNHDA, CDR2 SQIVND, per germline (reference sequence). The CDR3 protein is CASSIYRGGQPQHF. CDR3 DNA: TGTGCCAGTAGTATCTACAGGGGTGGCCAGCCCCAGCATTTT.

Only a few counts were recorded for this clone. The rearrangement uses TRBV21-1 and TRBJ1-4. TRBV21-1 is labeled a pseudogene. The CDR3 runs 15 residues. The CDR3 DNA reads as TGTGCCAGCAGCTCCGGGGGGCGCGCTAATGAAAAACTGTTTTTT. This codes for CASSSGGRANEKLFF.

The chain employs TRBV5-5 and TRBJ2-1, with no clear D. The germline V gene has CDR1 SGHKS and CDR2 YYEKEE (reference sequence). This CDR3 has 16 residues. The germline V and J ends were trimmed by 0 bases and 0 bases, with 10 bases remaining between them. The CDR3 is CASSLVAASSYNEQFF. CDR3 nucleotide sequence: TGTGCCAGCAGCTTGGTTGCGGCCAGCTCCTACAATGAGCAGTTCTTC.

Note on this clone: The sample contains more than one DNA sequence encoding this CDR3. CDR3 nucleotides: TGTGCCAGCAGCTTAGGGGCGAACAATGAGCAGTTCTTC. The encoded protein is CASSLGANNEQFF. The chain uses TRBV11-3 and TRBJ2-1; no firm D call. V lost 1 base, J lost 5 bases, and 6 bases lay in between. CDR3 length equals 13 residues. Germline lookup yields CDR1 SGHNT and CDR2 YENEEA.

This clone has just one count. The J gene is TRBJ2-7, the V gene TRBV27, with 11 bases fitting TRBD2. The CDR3 is made up of 16 amino acids. Germline V CDR1 and CDR2: MNHEY, SMNVEV (reference sequence). Trimming took 0 bases from V and 2 from J; bases not matched to a gene: 3. The CDR3 sequence: CASSLSSSGRPYEQYF. The DNA for the CDR3 is TGTGCCAGCAGTTTATCGTCTAGCGGGAGGCCCTACGAGCAGTACTTC.

The rearrangement uses TRBV19 and TRBJ1-1; D gene ambiguous. Trimming shortened V by 5 bases and J by 0 bases, and 7 bases separated the two germline ends. This CDR3 is built from 13 residues. Germline-derived CDR1 and CDR2 are LNHDA and SQIVND (reference sequence). CDR3 sequence: CASSSTVNTEAFF. The DNA for the CDR3 is TGTGCCAGTAGTTCAACAGTGAACACTGAAGCTTTCTTT.

This clone was seen a single time. The CDR3 region is CASSSRGGWTGELFF. CDR3 bases: TGTGCCAGCAGCTCACGGGGAGGATGGACCGGGGAGCTGTTTTTT. The rearrangement links TRBV5-4 to TRBJ2-2, with D perhaps matching TRBD2 (6 bases). The CDR3 is 15 amino acids. CDR1 is SGHNT and CDR2 is YYREEE in the germline V gene (reference sequence). Trimming took off 3 bases at V and 5 bases at J, with 14 bases between the two ends.

A word on this clone: At the DNA level, this CDR3 is encoded by other sequences in the same sample as well. V gene TRBV29-1 combines with J gene TRBJ1-5; perhaps TRBD1 as D (6 bases). Germline loops: CDR1 SQVTM, CDR2 ANQGSEA. The length of the CDR3 is 13 residues. Trimming pared 4 bases from V and 0 bases from J, leaving 7 bases between. Here the CDR3 DNA reads TGCAGCGTTGCAGGGGATAGCAATCAGCCCCAGCATTTT. Encoded protein: CSVAGDSNQPQHF.

The CDR3 DNA reads as TGTGCCAGCAGACTACCGGGCGGTCACGGAAACACCATATATTTT. It is translated as CASRLPGGHGNTIYF. The chain is built from TRBV7-9 and TRBJ1-3; the D is unclear. The germline V gene encodes CDR1 SEHNR and CDR2 FQNEAQ (reference sequence). The CDR3 is 15 amino acids. V was clipped by 6 bases and J by 4 bases, with 16 bases between them.

This clone was found once. The V and J genes are TRBV10-1 and TRBJ1-1; D remains unclear. CDR3 length equals 15 residues. Germline CDR1 WNHNN, CDR2 SYGVQD (reference sequence). Trimming left V 3 bases short and J 10 bases short, with 21 bases between. Here the CDR3 reads CASSDPPRSPAGAFF. The CDR3 nucleotides are TGCGCCAGCAGTGATCCCCCCCGATCCCCGGCTGGAGCTTTCTTT.